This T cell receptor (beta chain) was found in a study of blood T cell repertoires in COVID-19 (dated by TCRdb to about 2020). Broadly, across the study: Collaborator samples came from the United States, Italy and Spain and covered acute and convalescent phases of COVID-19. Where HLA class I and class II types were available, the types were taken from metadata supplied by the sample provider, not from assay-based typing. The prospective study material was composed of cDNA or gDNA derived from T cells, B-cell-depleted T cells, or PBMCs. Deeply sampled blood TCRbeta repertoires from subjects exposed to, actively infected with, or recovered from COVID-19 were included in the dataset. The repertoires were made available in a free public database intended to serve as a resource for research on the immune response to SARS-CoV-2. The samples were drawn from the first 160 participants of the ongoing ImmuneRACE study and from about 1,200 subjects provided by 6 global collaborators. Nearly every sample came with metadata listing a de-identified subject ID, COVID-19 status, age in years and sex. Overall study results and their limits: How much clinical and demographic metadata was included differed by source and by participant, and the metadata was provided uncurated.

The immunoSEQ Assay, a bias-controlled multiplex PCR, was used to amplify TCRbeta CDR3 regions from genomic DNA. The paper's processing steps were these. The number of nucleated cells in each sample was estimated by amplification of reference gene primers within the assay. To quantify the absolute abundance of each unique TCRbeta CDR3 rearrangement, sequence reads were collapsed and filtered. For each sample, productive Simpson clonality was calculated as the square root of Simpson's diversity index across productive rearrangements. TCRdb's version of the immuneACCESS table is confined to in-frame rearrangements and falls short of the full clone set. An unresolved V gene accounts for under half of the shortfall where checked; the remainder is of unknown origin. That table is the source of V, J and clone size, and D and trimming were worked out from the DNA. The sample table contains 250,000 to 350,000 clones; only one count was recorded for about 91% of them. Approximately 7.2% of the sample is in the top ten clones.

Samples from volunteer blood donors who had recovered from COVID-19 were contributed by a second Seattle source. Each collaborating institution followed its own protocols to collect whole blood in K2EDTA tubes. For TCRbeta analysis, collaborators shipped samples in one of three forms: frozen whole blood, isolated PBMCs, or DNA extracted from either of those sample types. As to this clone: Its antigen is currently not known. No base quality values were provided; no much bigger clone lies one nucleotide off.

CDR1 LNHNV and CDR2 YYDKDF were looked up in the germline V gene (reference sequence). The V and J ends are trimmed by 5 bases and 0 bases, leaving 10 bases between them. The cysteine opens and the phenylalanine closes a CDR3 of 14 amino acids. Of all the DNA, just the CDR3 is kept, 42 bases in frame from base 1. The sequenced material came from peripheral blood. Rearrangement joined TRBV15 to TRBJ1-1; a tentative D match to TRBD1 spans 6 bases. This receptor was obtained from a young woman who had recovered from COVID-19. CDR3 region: CATSVGQLNTEAFF. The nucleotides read TGTGCCACCAGCGTAGGACAGCTGAACACTGAAGCTTTCTTT.